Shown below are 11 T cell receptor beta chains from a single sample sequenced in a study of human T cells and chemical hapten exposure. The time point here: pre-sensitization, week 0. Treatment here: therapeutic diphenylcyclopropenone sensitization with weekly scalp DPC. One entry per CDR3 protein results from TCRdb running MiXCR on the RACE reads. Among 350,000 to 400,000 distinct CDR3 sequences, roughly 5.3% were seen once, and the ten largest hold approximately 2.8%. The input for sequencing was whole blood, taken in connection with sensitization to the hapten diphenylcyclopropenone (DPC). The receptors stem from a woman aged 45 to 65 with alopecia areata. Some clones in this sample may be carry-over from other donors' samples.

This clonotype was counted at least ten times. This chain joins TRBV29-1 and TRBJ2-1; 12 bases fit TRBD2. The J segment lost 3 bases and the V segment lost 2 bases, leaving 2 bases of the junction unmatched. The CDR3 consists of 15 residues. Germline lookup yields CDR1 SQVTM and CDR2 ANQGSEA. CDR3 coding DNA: TGCAGCGTTGAAACACTAGCGGGAGGCTACAATGAGCAGTTCTTC. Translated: CSVETLAGGYNEQFF.

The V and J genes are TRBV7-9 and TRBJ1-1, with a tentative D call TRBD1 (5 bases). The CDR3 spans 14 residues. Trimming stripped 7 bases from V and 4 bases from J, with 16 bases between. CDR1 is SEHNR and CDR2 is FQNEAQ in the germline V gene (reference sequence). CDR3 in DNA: TGTGCCAGCATTTTAGGCGGGGGGAGCACTGAAGCTTTCTTT. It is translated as CASILGGGSTEAFF. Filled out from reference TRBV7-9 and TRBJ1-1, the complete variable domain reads DTGVSQNPRHKITKRGQNVTFRCDPISEHNRLYWYRQTLGQGPEFLTYFQNEAQLEKSRLLSDRFSAERPKGSFSTLEIQRTEQGDSAMYLCASILGGGSTEAFFGQGTRLTVV.

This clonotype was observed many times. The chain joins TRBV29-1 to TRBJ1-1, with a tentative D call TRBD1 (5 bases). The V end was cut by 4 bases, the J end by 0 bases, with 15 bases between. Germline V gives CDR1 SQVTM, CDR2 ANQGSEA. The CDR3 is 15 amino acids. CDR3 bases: TGCAGCGTTGTCAGACTTGCAGGGTTGAACACTGAAGCTTTCTTT. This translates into CSVVRLAGLNTEAFF.

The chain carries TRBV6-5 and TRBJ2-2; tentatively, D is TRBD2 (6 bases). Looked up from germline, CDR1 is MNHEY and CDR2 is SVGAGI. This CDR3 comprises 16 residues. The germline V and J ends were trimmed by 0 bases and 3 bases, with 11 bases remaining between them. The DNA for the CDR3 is TGTGCCAGCAGTTACTCCGGGCGGGGAGACACCGGGGAGCTGTTTTTT. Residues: CASSYSGRGDTGELFF.

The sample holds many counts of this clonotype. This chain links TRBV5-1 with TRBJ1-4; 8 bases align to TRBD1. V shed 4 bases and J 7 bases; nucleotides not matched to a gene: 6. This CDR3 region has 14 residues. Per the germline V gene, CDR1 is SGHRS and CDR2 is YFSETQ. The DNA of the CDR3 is TGCGCCAGCAGCGTTCAGGGGGCGGGTGAAAAACTGTTTTTT. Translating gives CASSVQGAGEKLFF.

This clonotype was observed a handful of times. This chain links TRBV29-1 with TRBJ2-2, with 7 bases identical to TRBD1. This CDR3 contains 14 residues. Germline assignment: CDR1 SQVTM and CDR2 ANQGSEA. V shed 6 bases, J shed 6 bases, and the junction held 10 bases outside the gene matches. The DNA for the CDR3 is TGCAGCGTAGAGGGGGCAGAAGAGGCCGGGGAGCTGTTTTTT. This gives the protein CSVEGAEEAGELFF.

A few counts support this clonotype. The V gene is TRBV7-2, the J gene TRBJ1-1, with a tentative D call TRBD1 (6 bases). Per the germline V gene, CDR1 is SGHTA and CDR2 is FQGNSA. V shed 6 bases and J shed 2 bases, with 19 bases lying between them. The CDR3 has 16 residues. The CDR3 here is CASSRFTGTLNTEAFF. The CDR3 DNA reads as TGTGCCAGCAGTCGATTCACAGGGACCCTCAACACTGAAGCTTTCTTT. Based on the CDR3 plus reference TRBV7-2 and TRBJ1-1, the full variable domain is GAGVSQSPSNKVTEKGKDVELRCDPISGHTALYWYRQSLGQGLEFLIYFQGNSAPDKSGLPSDRFSAERTGGSVSTLTIQRTQQEDSAVYLCASSRFTGTLNTEAFFGQGTRLTVV.

CDR3: CASSYSGPPPDTQYF. In DNA, the CDR3 is TGTGCCAGCAGTTACTCGGGACCGCCTCCAGATACGCAGTATTTT. The chain carries TRBV6-5 and TRBJ2-3; the D call may be TRBD1 or TRBD2 (5 bases each). The V end lost 0 bases, the J end lost 4 bases, and 11 bases lay between the germline ends. The V gene's germline CDR1 is MNHEY and CDR2 SVGAGI. The CDR3 loop spans 15 amino acids.

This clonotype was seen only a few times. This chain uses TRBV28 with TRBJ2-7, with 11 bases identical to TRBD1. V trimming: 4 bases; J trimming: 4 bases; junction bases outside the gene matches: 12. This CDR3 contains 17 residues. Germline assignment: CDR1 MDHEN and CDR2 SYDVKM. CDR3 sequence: CASSSGQGAASLYEQYF. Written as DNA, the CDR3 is TGTGCCAGCAGTTCAGGACAGGGGGCAGCCTCACTATACGAGCAGTACTTC. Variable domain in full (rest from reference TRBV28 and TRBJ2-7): DVKVTQSSRYLVKRTGEKVFLECVQDMDHENMFWYRQDPGLGLRLIYFSYDVKMKEKGDIPEGYSVSREKKERFSLILESASTNQTSMYLCASSSGQGAASLYEQYFGPGTRLTVT.

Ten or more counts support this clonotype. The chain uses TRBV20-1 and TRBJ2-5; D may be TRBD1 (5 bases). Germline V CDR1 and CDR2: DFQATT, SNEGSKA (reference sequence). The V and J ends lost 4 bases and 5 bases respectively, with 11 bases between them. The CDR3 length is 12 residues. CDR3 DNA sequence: TGCAGTGCTATCTCGGCAGGGGAGACCCAGTACTTC. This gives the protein CSAISAGETQYF.

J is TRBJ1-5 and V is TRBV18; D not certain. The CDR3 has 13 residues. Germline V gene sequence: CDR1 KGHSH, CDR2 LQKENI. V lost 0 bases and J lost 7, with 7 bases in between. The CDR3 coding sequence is TGTGCCAGCTCACCACCAGAAGGGCAGCCCCAGCATTTT. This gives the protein CASSPPEGQPQHF.